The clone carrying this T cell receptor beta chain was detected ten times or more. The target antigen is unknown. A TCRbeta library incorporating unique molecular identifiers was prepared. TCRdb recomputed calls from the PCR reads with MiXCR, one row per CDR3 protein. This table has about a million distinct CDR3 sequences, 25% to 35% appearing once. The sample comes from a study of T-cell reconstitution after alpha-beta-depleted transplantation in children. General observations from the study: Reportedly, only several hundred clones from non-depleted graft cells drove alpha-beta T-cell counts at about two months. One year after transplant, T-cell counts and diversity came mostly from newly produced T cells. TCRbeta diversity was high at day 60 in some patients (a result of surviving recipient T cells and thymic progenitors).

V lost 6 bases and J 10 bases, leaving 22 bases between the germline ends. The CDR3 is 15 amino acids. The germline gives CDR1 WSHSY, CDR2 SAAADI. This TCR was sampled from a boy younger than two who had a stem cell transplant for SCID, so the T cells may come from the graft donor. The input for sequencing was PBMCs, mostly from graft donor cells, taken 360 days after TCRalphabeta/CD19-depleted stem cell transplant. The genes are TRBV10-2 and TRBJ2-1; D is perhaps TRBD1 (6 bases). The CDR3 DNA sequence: TGCGCCAGCAGGTCGAAAGGGGGATTGAAATGGGAGCAGTTCTTC. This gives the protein CASRSKGGLKWEQFF.